Below, 20 T cell receptor beta chains from the same sample are listed, as sequenced in a study of cytomegalovirus exposure and HLA in healthy donors. The PCR ran on 60 Vbeta and 13 Jbeta primers. TCRdb's table, derived via immunoSEQ multiplex PCR, lists solely in-frame clones and lacks some. The table lists approximately 110,000 clones. The sequenced sample was PBMCs. The receptors derive from a man in his forties or fifties in good health and CMV-seropositive.

This sequence joins TRBV4-1 and TRBJ1-1; 7 bases agree with TRBD1. Germline lookup yields CDR1 MGHRA and CDR2 YSYEKL. The junction had 7 bases not matched to a gene; V was cut back by 2 bases and J by 4 bases. This CDR3 contains 15 residues. The DNA of the CDR3 is TGCGCCAGCAGCCAAATAGGGGGCGGCGGCACTGAAGCTTTCTTT. This sequence encodes CASSQIGGGGTEAFF.

V is TRBV28 and J is TRBJ2-5; D is uncertain. V lost 8 bases and J lost 4, with 8 bases in between. This CDR3 has 11 residues. Per germline, CDR1 MDHEN and CDR2 SYDVKM. In DNA form, the CDR3 reads TGTGCCAGCTACTCAGGAGAGACCCAGTACTTC. It is translated as CASYSGETQYF.

This rearrangement joins TRBV5-1 to TRBJ2-5, with a tentative D call TRBD1 (5 bases). TRBJ2-7 explains the end of the DNA better; the J call may be wrong. Germline V gene data show CDR1 as SGHRS and CDR2 as YFSETQ. The CDR3 contains 12 residues. The CDR3 sequence: CASSKGAYEQYF. As DNA, the CDR3 is TGCGCCAGCAGCAAAGGGGCCTACGAGCAGTACTTC.

The chain carries TRBV2 and TRBJ1-2; 9 positions match TRBD1. The CDR3 has 13 residues. Germline CDR1 SNHLY, CDR2 FYNNEI. V lost 4 bases, J lost 5 bases, and 2 bases stayed unmatched. The CDR3 region is CASSGTGEYGYTF. CDR3 DNA sequence: TGTGCCAGCAGTGGGACAGGGGAATATGGCTACACCTTC.

The chain uses TRBV6-5 and TRBJ2-7, with 8 bases fitting TRBD1. The CDR3 consists of 15 residues. J gave up 6 bases and V 7 bases, and 14 bases lay outside the gene matches. Per germline, CDR1 MNHEY and CDR2 SVGAGI. CDR3 nucleotides: TGTGCCAGCAACTCCCCTCCGGGACAGGACGGCGAGCAGTACTTC. Translated: CASNSPPGQDGEQYF.

The rearrangement links TRBV7-3 to TRBJ2-7, with 7 bases matching TRBD2. The V and J ends lost 1 base and 4 bases, in that order; junction bases with no gene match: 4. The V gene's germline CDR1 is SGHTA and CDR2 FQGTGA. This CDR3 region has 14 residues. The CDR3 loop is CASSLSGSGYEQYF. CDR3 in DNA: TGTGCCAGCAGCTTAAGCGGGAGCGGGTACGAGCAGTACTTC.

The chain combines TRBV19 with TRBJ2-2; TRBD2 agrees at 9 bases. V shed 5 bases, J shed 1 base, and the junction held 2 bases outside the gene matches. The CDR3 spans 15 residues. Per the germline V gene, CDR1 is LNHDA and CDR2 is SQIVND (reference sequence). The CDR3 DNA reads TGTGCCAGTAGTGAGACTAGCGGGAACACCGGGGAGCTGTTTTTT. Protein: CASSETSGNTGELFF.

V gene TRBV4-1 combines with J gene TRBJ2-3, with 8 bases aligning to TRBD2. The length of the CDR3 is 16 residues. V lost 1 base, J lost 2 bases, and 5 bases stayed unmatched. The germline V gene encodes CDR1 MGHRA and CDR2 YSYEKL. DNA for the CDR3: TGCGCCAGCAGCCAAGCGGAGCGGGAGTTCACAGATACGCAGTATTTT. Its translation is CASSQAEREFTDTQYF.

The J gene is TRBJ2-2, the V gene TRBV9, with D possibly matching TRBD2 (5 bases). This CDR3 has 17 amino acids. Trimming took off 6 bases at V and 1 base at J, with 19 bases between the two ends. CDR1 is SGDLS and CDR2 is YYNGEE in the germline V gene. CDR3 coding DNA: TGTGCCAGCACCCCTCGAAGAGGTAGCGTGAACACCGGGGAGCTGTTTTTT. This sequence encodes CASTPRRGSVNTGELFF. Supplemented by reference TRBV9 and TRBJ2-2, the full variable domain reads DSGVTQTPKHLITATGQRVTLRCSPRSGDLSVYWYQQSLDQGLQFLIQYYNGEERAKGNILERFSAQQFPDLHSELNLSSLELGDSALYFCASTPRRGSVNTGELFFGEGSRLTVL.

V gene TRBV11-3 combines with J gene TRBJ2-1, with D maybe TRBD1 (6 bases). Germline lookup yields CDR1 SGHNT and CDR2 YENEEA. The CDR3 is made up of 17 amino acids. Trimming pared 0 bases from V and 10 bases from J, leaving 22 bases between. The DNA of the CDR3 is TGTGCCAGCAGCTTAGATTCGGAGGCAGGGGCCCGTGGGGAGCAGTTCTTC. It translates to CASSLDSEAGARGEQFF. The full variable domain, with the rest looked up from reference TRBV11-3 and TRBJ2-1, is EAGVVQSPRYKIIEKKQPVAFWCNPISGHNTLYWYLQNLGQGPELLIRYENEEAVDDSQLPKDRFSAERLKGVDSTLKIQPAELGDSAVYLCASSLDSEAGARGEQFFGPGTRLTVL.

The rearrangement uses TRBV2 and TRBJ2-5, with 9 positions matching TRBD2. With V trimmed by 4 bases and J by 5 bases, 5 bases remained unmatched. The germline V gene has CDR1 SNHLY and CDR2 FYNNEI. The CDR3 consists of 14 residues. The DNA for the CDR3 is TGTGCCAGCAGTGGACTAGCGGTTGGTGAGACCCAGTACTTC. The encoded protein is CASSGLAVGETQYF.

The chain couples TRBV19 to TRBJ2-6, with D perhaps TRBD2 (6 bases). CDR1 and CDR2 (germline): LNHDA, SQIVND (reference sequence). The CDR3 covers 16 residues. V dropped 9 bases and J dropped 0 bases, with 15 bases sitting between them. CDR3 coding DNA: TGTGCCAGCATCGGAGGGGTAGTCTCTGGGGCCAACGTCCTGACTTTC. This gives the protein CASIGGVVSGANVLTF.

The CDR3 DNA reads as TGCAGCGTTGAAGTTTGGGGGGGTCGGAACACTGAAGCTTTCTTT. It encodes CSVEVWGGRNTEAFF. V and J are TRBV29-1 and TRBJ1-1; maybe TRBD1 (5 bases). The CDR3 covers 15 residues. V lost 1 base, J lost 1 base, and 13 bases lay in between. The germline CDR1 and CDR2 sequences are SQVTM and ANQGSEA.

The rearrangement joins TRBV6-1 to TRBJ1-1; 7 bases agree with TRBD1. Looked up from germline, CDR1 is MNHNS and CDR2 is SASEGT. The CDR3 contains 13 residues. Trimming at V came to 3 bases and at J to 8 bases, leaving 6 bases not matched to a gene. Here the CDR3 DNA reads TGTGCCAGCAGTGATTCCAACAGGGGCGAAGCTTTCTTT. The encoded protein is CASSDSNRGEAFF.

The chain couples TRBV5-5 to TRBJ2-3; 8 bases line up with TRBD1. This CDR3 is 15 amino acids long. V was clipped by 4 bases and J by 3 bases; unmatched bases: 7. The V gene's germline CDR1 is SGHKS and CDR2 YYEKEE (reference sequence). DNA for the CDR3: TGTGCCAGCAGCCTGGGGACAGGTGGAACAGATACGCAGTATTTT. Protein product: CASSLGTGGTDTQYF.

J is TRBJ2-4 and V is TRBV28; 8 bases map to TRBD1. J was trimmed by 9 bases and V by 0 bases; bases with no gene match: 7. The CDR3 has 15 amino acids. From germline, CDR1 is MDHEN and CDR2 SYDVKM. The CDR3 nucleotides read TGTGCCAGCAGTTTATGGACAGGGGTCAAAGTCATTCAGTACTTC. Protein: CASSLWTGVKVIQYF.

The CDR3, as DNA: TGCGCCAGCAGCCAAGCCGGACTAGCGGGAGGAGGGAAGAAAGAGACCCAGTACTTC. It translates to CASSQAGLAGGGKKETQYF. The rearrangement links TRBV4-1 to TRBJ2-5, with 14 bases identical to TRBD2. The CDR3 has 19 residues. V trimming: 1 base; J trimming: 3 bases; junction bases outside the gene matches: 10. Germline-derived CDR1 and CDR2 are MGHRA and YSYEKL.

V usage is TRBV5-1 and J usage is TRBJ2-1, with 13 positions matching TRBD2. CDR3 length: 15 amino acids. V lost 3 bases and J lost 9; bases outside the gene matches: 6. From germline, CDR1 is SGHRS and CDR2 YFSETQ. CDR3: CASSSPRLAGGEQFF. The CDR3, as DNA: TGCGCCAGCAGCTCGCCGAGACTAGCGGGGGGTGAGCAGTTCTTC.

This chain joins TRBV9 and TRBJ1-1, with D perhaps TRBD1 (6 bases). This CDR3 has 17 amino acids. CDR1 is SGDLS and CDR2 is YYNGEE in the germline V gene. V lost 2 bases and J lost 0, with 17 bases in between. The CDR3 reads CASSVDLGGALNTEAFF. DNA of the CDR3: TGTGCCAGCAGCGTCGACCTAGGGGGAGCGTTGAACACTGAAGCTTTCTTT.

The gene calls are TRBV5-1 and TRBJ2-2, with 9 positions matching TRBD1. V shed 4 bases and J 0 bases; nucleotides not matched to a gene: 4. Germline V gives CDR1 SGHRS, CDR2 YFSETQ. The CDR3 is made up of 16 amino acids. The CDR3 DNA follows: TGCGCCAGCAGCCTCTGGACAGGGGCGAACACCGGGGAGCTGTTTTTT. Amino acids: CASSLWTGANTGELFF.